The 9 T cell receptor beta chains in this list originate from one sample, sequenced in a study of PD-L1 blockade in urothelial cancer. Sequenced by immunoSEQ multiplex PCR; TCRdb stores in-frame clones only, minus some. This table holds roughly 50,000 clones, about 85% found once. The starting material was PBMCs, obtained around atezolizumab (anti-PD-L1) treatment. These receptors originate from a man aged 55 to 70 with urothelial cancer.

The chain joins TRBV30 to TRBJ1-1; D is unclear. Germline-derived CDR1 and CDR2 are GTSNPN and SVGIG (reference sequence). The length of the CDR3 is 11 residues. The ends were cut back, 6 bases at V and 5 bases at J, with 10 bases in the middle. The CDR3, as DNA: TGTGCCTGCATGGAGGGAACTGAAGCTTTCTTT. It encodes CACMEGTEAFF.

CDR3 nucleotide sequence: TGTGCCACCAGCATCGAGGGGGGGTACTATGGCTACACCTTC. This translates into CATSIEGGYYGYTF. The genes are TRBV15 and TRBJ1-2; tentative D call: TRBD1 (6 bases). The germline V and J ends were trimmed by 4 bases and 3 bases, with 12 bases remaining between them. This CDR3 is 14 amino acids long. The germline V gene has CDR1 LNHNV and CDR2 YYDKDF (reference sequence).

This clone was counted once. CDR3 sequence (DNA): TGTGCCAGCAGGATTTGGCCCACCTCCTACGAGCAGTACTTC. Its translation is CASRIWPTSYEQYF. The chain combines TRBV2 with TRBJ2-7; D is unclear. From germline, CDR1 is SNHLY and CDR2 FYNNEI. V was trimmed by 6 bases and J by 0 bases, leaving 12 bases between them. The CDR3 sequence is 14 residues long.

CDR3 loop: CASNQQGRGYTF. CDR3 DNA: TGTGCCAGCAACCAGCAGGGCCGGGGCTACACCTTC. V usage is TRBV5-6 and J usage is TRBJ1-2; maybe TRBD1 (5 bases). The germline V and J ends were trimmed by 6 bases and 8 bases, with 14 bases remaining between them. The CDR3 covers 12 residues. Germline-derived CDR1 and CDR2 are SGHDT and YYEEEE. Variable domain in full (rest from reference TRBV5-6 and TRBJ1-2): DAGVTQSPTHLIKTRGQQVTLRCSPKSGHDTVSWYQQALGQGPQFIFQYYEEEERQRGNFPDRFSGHQFPNYSSELNVNALLLGDSALYLCASNQQGRGYTFGSGTRLTVV.

The rearrangement links TRBV4-1 to TRBJ1-2; D ambiguous. Trimming removed 2 bases at V and 6 bases at J, with 13 bases between. The CDR3 length is 14 residues. The germline V gene has CDR1 MGHRA and CDR2 YSYEKL. This chain's CDR3 is CASSQFPGLDGYTF. The CDR3 DNA sequence: TGCGCCAGCAGCCAATTTCCGGGGTTGGATGGCTACACCTTC.

V is TRBV4-2 and J is TRBJ1-3; D unresolved. The germline CDR1 and CDR2 sequences are LGHNA and YNFKEQ. V lost 2 bases, J lost 0 bases, and 5 bases lay in between. The length of the CDR3 is 14 residues. CDR3 protein: CASSQQASGNTIYF. As DNA, the CDR3 is TGTGCCAGCAGCCAACAGGCCTCTGGAAACACCATATATTTT.

The chain recombines TRBV7-8 with TRBJ2-5; tentatively, D is TRBD1 (6 bases). Germline V CDR1 and CDR2: SGHVS, FQNEAQ. V dropped 5 bases and J dropped 2 bases, with 12 bases sitting between them. The CDR3 totals 14 residues. CDR3 residues: CASSDSRGQETQYF. The CDR3 DNA reads as TGTGCCAGCAGCGACTCGAGGGGGCAAGAGACCCAGTACTTC.

This chain links TRBV28 with TRBJ1-1, with D possibly TRBD1 on 5 matching bases. Germline CDR1 is MDHEN and CDR2 is SYDVKM. Deletions cut 4 bases from V and 5 bases from J, with 17 bases between. This CDR3 region has 15 residues. The CDR3 DNA reads as TGTGCCAGCAGTTGGGCAAGGGGCTTAGGAACTGAAGCTTTCTTT. This codes for CASSWARGLGTEAFF.

The chain employs TRBV10-3 and TRBJ1-1, with D hard to call. CDR3 length: 13 residues. Germline loops: CDR1 ENHRY, CDR2 SYGVKD. V was trimmed by 6 bases and J by 1 base, leaving 9 bases between them. This chain's CDR3 is CAIRLTENTEAFF. The CDR3 DNA follows: TGTGCCATCAGACTGACTGAGAACACTGAAGCTTTCTTT.